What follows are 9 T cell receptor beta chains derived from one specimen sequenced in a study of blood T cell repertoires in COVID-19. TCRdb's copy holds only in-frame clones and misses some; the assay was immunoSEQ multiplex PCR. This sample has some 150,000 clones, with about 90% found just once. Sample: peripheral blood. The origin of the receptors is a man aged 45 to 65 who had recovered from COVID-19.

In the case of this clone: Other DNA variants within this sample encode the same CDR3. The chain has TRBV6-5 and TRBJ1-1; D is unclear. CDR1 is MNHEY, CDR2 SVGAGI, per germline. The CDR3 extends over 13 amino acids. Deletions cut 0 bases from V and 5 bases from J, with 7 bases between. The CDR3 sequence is CASSYSRNTEAFF. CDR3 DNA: TGTGCCAGCAGTTACTCCCGTAATACTGAAGCTTTCTTT.

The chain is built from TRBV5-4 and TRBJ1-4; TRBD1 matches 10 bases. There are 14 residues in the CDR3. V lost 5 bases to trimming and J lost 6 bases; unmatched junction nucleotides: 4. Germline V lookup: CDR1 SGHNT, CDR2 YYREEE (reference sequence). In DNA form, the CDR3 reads TGTGCCAGCAGGAAGGACAGGGGGGATGAAAAACTGTTTTTT. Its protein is CASRKDRGDEKLFF.

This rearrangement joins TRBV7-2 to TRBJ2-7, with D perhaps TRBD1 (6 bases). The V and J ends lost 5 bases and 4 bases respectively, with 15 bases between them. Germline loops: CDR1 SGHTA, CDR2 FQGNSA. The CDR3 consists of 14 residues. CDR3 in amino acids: CASSVAGAGYEQYF. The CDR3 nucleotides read TGTGCCAGCAGCGTTGCAGGGGCCGGGTACGAGCAGTACTTC.

The CDR3 here is CASSQTGGMTGYTF. In DNA, the CDR3 is TGCGCCAGCAGCCAAACAGGGGGCATGACTGGCTACACCTTC. This rearrangement joins TRBV4-3 to TRBJ1-2; TRBD1 agrees at 9 bases. CDR1 and CDR2 (germline): LGHNA, YSLEER. The CDR3 has 14 amino acids. With 2 bases clipped from V and 7 bases from J, the junction kept 5 bases outside the gene matches.

The CDR3 loop is CASSYSLAGGRNEQFF. CDR3 in DNA: TGTGCCAGCAGTTACTCCCTAGCGGGGGGGCGCAATGAGCAGTTCTTC. This chain uses TRBV6-5 with TRBJ2-1, with TRBD2 matching over 12 bases. Trimming cost V 0 bases and J 6 bases; bases outside gene matches: 3. The V gene's germline CDR1 is MNHEY and CDR2 SVGAGI. This CDR3 contains 16 residues.

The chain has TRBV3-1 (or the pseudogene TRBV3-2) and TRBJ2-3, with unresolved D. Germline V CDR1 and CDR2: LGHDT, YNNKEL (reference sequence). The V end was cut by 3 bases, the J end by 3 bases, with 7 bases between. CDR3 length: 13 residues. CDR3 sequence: CASSHKSTDTQYF. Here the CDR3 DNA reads TGTGCCAGCAGCCATAAATCGACAGATACGCAGTATTTT.

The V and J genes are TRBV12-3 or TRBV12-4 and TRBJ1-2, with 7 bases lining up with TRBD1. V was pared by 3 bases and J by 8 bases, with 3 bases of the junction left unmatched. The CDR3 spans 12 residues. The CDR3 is CASSLTGSGYTF. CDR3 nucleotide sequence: TGTGCCAGCAGTTTGACAGGGTCCGGCTACACCTTC.

CDR3 nucleotides: TGCGCCAGCAGCCCAGGGACAGGGAATGAAAAACTGTTTTTT. Translation gives CASSPGTGNEKLFF. The chain couples TRBV5-1 to TRBJ1-4; 9 positions agree with TRBD1. V lost 4 bases and J lost 5; bases outside the gene matches: 3. The CDR3 has 14 residues. CDR1 SGHRS and CDR2 YFSETQ come from the germline V gene.

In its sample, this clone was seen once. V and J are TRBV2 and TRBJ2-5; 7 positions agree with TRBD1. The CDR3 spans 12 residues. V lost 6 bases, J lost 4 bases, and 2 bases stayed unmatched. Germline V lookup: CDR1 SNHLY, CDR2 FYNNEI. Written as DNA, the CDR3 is TGTGCCAGCAGCCGGGACAGAGAGACCCAGTACTTC. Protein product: CASSRDRETQYF. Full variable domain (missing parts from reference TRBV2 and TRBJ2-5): EPEVTQTPSHQVTQMGQEVILRCVPISNHLYFYWYRQILGQKVEFLVSFYNNEISEKSEIFDDQFSVERPDGSNFTLKIRSTKLEDSAMYFCASSRDRETQYFGPGTRLLVL.